This TCR beta chain was identified in a study of T cell responses to AZD1222 COVID-19 vaccine. Profiling relied on immunoSEQ multiplex PCR, and the TCRdb table lists in-frame clones only, not all of them. This sample has about 200,000 clones, with more than 85% found just once. Trimming removed 3 bases at V and 2 bases at J, with 10 bases between. Germline values: CDR1 MNHEY, CDR2 SMNVEV (reference sequence). The CDR3 loop spans 14 amino acids. General study points: Recipients of two AZD1222 doses showed rising Spike-specific TCR breadth and depth. Vaccine-associated CD4 TCRs spanned spike, dominant at 160-218 and 743-854. White British ancestry dominated among donors, who included more females, and clonal diversity was possibly underestimated.

Concerning this clone: The antigen is not known.

This chain links TRBV27 with TRBJ1-1; TRBD1 might be the D (6 bases). This clonotype was obtained from an adult who received the AZD1222 COVID-19 vaccine. The material sequenced was peripheral blood, taken 28 days after the second AZD1222 dose. The CDR3 here is CASSFRGPNTEAFF. The DNA for the CDR3 is TGTGCCAGCAGTTTCAGGGGCCCCAACACTGAAGCTTTCTTT.